The present T cell receptor (beta chain) was sequenced within a study of blood T cell repertoires in COVID-19. Study information: PBMCs, B-cell-depleted T cells, or T cells provided the cDNA or gDNA that made up the material.

V was pared by 1 base and J by 3 bases, with 12 bases between. CDR3 size: 15 residues. Germline V lookup: CDR1 SGHAT, CDR2 FQDESV (reference sequence). Authors' data handling: Reference gene primer amplification gave nucleated cell count estimates. Produced via immunoSEQ multiplex PCR; TCRdb's table is partial and in-frame only. The D gene and trimming were derived from the DNA, and the V and J assignments and clone size from that table. The sample carries 200,000 to 250,000 clones, about 86% recorded once. Participants, roughly 18 to 90 years old, spanned about 26 US areas. This clone has a single count.

This TCR came from a woman aged 45-65 years in a cohort exposed to, infected with or recovered from COVID-19 (not recorded which). The sequenced material came from PBMCs or T cells enriched from blood (not recorded which). The chain joins TRBV11-1 to TRBJ1-1; maybe TRBD1 (6 bases). This chain's CDR3 is CASSLEIQGYTEAFF. In DNA, the CDR3 is TGTGCCAGCAGCTTAGAGATTCAGGGGTACACTGAAGCTTTCTTT.